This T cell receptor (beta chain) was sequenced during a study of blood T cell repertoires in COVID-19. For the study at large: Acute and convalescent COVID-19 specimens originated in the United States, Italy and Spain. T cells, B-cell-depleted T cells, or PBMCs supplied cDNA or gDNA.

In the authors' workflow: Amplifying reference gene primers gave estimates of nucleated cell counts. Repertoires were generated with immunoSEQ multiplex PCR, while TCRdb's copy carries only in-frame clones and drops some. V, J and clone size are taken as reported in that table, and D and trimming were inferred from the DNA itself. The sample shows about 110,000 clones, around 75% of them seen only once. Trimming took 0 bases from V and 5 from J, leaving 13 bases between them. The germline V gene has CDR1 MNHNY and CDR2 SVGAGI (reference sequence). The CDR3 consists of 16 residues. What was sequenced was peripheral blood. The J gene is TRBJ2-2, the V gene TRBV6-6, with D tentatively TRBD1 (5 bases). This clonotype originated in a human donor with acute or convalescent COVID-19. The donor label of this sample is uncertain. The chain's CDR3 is CASSYSRQGETGELFF. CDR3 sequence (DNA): TGTGCCAGCAGTTACTCGCGGCAGGGTGAGACCGGGGAGCTGTTTTTT.